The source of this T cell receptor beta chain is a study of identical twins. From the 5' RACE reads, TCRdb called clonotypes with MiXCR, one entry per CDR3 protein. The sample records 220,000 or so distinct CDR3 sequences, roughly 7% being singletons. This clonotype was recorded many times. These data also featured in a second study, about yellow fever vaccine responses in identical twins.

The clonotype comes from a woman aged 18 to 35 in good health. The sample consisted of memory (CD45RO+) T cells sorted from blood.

CDR3 in DNA: TGTGCCACCACTCCATCCCATAACTATGGCTACACCTTC. It yields the protein CATTPSHNYGYTF. The J gene is TRBJ1-2, the V gene TRBV6-1; D remains unclear. Trimming took 10 bases from V and 1 from J, leaving 13 bases between them. Per the germline V gene, CDR1 is MNHNS and CDR2 is SASEGT. This CDR3 is built from 13 residues.